This TCR beta chain was obtained from a study of glioma-infiltrating T cells after dendritic cell vaccination. Study details: Dendritic cell vaccination trial patients had either newly diagnosed or recurrent glioblastoma.

Germline V gene data show CDR1 as LNHDA and CDR2 as SQIVND (reference sequence). CDR3 length equals 16 residues. V was cut by 4 bases and J by 0 bases, with 15 bases left in between. The primer mix had 60 V beta and 13 J beta primers. Measured with immunoSEQ multiplex PCR; TCRdb has only the in-frame clones, and not every one. This table has around 100,000 clones, around 81% appearing once. The source of this sequence is a human donor with glioblastoma. The specimen was blood, collected before dendritic cell vaccination. This chain connects TRBV19 to TRBJ1-2, with D possibly matching TRBD1 (6 bases). The CDR3 loop is CASSTSGGRANYGYTF. The DNA of the CDR3 is TGTGCCAGTAGTACCTCCGGGGGGCGGGCTAACTATGGCTACACCTTC.